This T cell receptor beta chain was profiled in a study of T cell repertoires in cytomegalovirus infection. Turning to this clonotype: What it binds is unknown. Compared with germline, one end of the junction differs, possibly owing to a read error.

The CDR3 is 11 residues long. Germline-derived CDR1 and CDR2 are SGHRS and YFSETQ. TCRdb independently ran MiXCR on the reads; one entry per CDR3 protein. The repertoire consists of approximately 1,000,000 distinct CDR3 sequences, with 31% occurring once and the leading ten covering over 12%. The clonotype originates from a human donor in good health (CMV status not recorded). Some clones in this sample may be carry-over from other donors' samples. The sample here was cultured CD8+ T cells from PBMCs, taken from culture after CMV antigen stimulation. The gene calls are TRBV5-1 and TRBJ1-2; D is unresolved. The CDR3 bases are TGCGCCAGCAGCTTGGGACTGGCGACCTACTTC. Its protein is CASSLGLATYF.